A selection of T cell receptor beta chains follows, all from one sample in a study of shared clonotypes between healthy human individuals. TCRdb's table, derived via immunoSEQ multiplex PCR, lists solely in-frame clones and lacks some. The table includes about 2.3 million clones, approximately 95% detected once. Sequenced material: naive CD4+ T cells from PBMCs. All receptors derive from a man aged 18 to 29 in good health. Some clones in this sample may be carry-over from other donors' samples. The CDR3 runs from the conserved cysteine through the conserved F or W. Fields, in order: J gene, V gene, CDR3 protein.

j_gene: TRBJ2-7; v_gene: TRBV19; CDR3aa: CASSIGLAGTYEQYF
j_gene: TRBJ2-3; v_gene: TRBV29-1; CDR3aa: CSVVLATTTDTQYF
j_gene: TRBJ1-3; v_gene: TRBV15; CDR3aa: CATSSGGRSGNTIYF
j_gene: TRBJ2-1; v_gene: TRBV11-2; CDR3aa: CASSFYLWGRDYNEQFF
j_gene: TRBJ1-4; v_gene: TRBV30; CDR3aa: CAWSEGGANEKLFF
j_gene: TRBJ1-2; v_gene: TRBV6-1; CDR3aa: CASSVGRGLDGYTF
j_gene: TRBJ2-3; v_gene: TRBV27; CDR3aa: CASSLRGITDTQYF
j_gene: TRBJ1-5; v_gene: TRBV19; CDR3aa: CASSVSSANQPQHF
j_gene: TRBJ2-7; v_gene: TRBV21-1; CDR3aa: CASSVNRDSTSYEQYF
j_gene: TRBJ2-2; v_gene: TRBV18; CDR3aa: CASSLGQENTGELFF
j_gene: TRBJ1-1; v_gene: TRBV4-3; CDR3aa: CASTDSWMNTEAFF
j_gene: TRBJ2-5; v_gene: TRBV5-1; CDR3aa: CASSVGGGETQYF
j_gene: TRBJ2-5; v_gene: TRBV4-1; CDR3aa: CASSQVGLALGETQYF
j_gene: TRBJ2-5; v_gene: TRBV6-6; CDR3aa: CASNFDRAETQYF
j_gene: TRBJ2-5; v_gene: TRBV28; CDR3aa: CASSPDSGVQETQYF
j_gene: TRBJ2-5; v_gene: TRBV9; CDR3aa: CASSVEGTAQETQYF
j_gene: TRBJ2-3; v_gene: TRBV10-2; CDR3aa: CASREGWTSGRTDTQYF
j_gene: TRBJ1-4; v_gene: TRBV7-9; CDR3aa: CASSQRGAGATNEKLFF
j_gene: TRBJ1-1; v_gene: TRBV27; CDR3aa: CASGTKYFQPSSYTEAFF
j_gene: TRBJ2-1; v_gene: TRBV5-4; CDR3aa: CASRSAGVSNEQFF
j_gene: TRBJ2-7; v_gene: TRBV6-1; CDR3aa: CASIRTGVNEQYF
j_gene: TRBJ2-7; v_gene: TRBV7-9; CDR3aa: CASSLGGTPAEQYF
j_gene: TRBJ2-1; v_gene: TRBV28; CDR3aa: CASSSLVASSYNEQFF
j_gene: TRBJ1-1; v_gene: TRBV28; CDR3aa: CASSFGGDTEAFF
j_gene: TRBJ1-5; v_gene: TRBV7-2; CDR3aa: CASSLVILGRNQPQHF
j_gene: TRBJ1-2; v_gene: TRBV5-1; CDR3aa: CASSLGEDYGYTF
j_gene: TRBJ2-1; v_gene: TRBV7-3; CDR3aa: CASSLTMGKSEQFF
j_gene: TRBJ1-5; v_gene: TRBV4-1; CDR3aa: CASSQGGNQPQHF
j_gene: TRBJ1-1; v_gene: TRBV29-1; CDR3aa: CSAPLDLNTEAFF
j_gene: TRBJ2-1; v_gene: TRBV18; CDR3aa: CASSPPGTSGPNEQFF
j_gene: TRBJ1-1; v_gene: TRBV20-1; CDR3aa: CSAPDTEAFF
j_gene: TRBJ1-2; v_gene: TRBV5-4; CDR3aa: CASSLPNQGADYGYTF
j_gene: TRBJ2-1; v_gene: TRBV2; CDR3aa: CASSERSDEQFF
j_gene: TRBJ1-2; v_gene: TRBV27; CDR3aa: CASSLSPGRERGYTF
j_gene: TRBJ2-7; v_gene: TRBV5-1; CDR3aa: CASSLVGLRSSYEQYF
j_gene: TRBJ2-3; v_gene: TRBV9; CDR3aa: CASSVDQFTDTQYF